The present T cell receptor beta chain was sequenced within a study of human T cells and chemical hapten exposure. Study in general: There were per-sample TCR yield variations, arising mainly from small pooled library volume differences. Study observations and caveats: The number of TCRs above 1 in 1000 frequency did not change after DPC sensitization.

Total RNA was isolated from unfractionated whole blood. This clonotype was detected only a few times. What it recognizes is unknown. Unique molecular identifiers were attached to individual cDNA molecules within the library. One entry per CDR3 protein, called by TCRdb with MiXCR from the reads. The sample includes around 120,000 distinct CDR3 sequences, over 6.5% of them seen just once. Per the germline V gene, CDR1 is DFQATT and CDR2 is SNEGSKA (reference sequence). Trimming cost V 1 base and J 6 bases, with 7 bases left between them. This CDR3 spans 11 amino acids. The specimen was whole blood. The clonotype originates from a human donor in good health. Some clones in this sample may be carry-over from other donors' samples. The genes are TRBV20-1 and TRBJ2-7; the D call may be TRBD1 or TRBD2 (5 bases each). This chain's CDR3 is CSARVGTEQYF. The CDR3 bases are TGCAGTGCTAGAGTGGGGACCGAGCAGTACTTC.